These 21 T cell receptor beta chains share one sample of origin, sequenced in a study of blood T cell repertoires in COVID-19. The data were produced by immunoSEQ multiplex PCR, yet TCRdb's version contains in-frame clones alone and is incomplete. The sample yields approximately 140,000 clones, 84% seen once. Sequencing input: PBMCs or T cells enriched from blood (not recorded which). The origin of the receptors is a man aged 50 to 60 in a cohort exposed to, infected with or recovered from COVID-19 (not recorded which).

This clone was found once. The V and J genes are TRBV14 and TRBJ2-7; D possibly corresponds to TRBD1 (6 bases). Germline CDR1 SGHDN, CDR2 FVKESK. Trimming removed 3 bases from V and 9 bases from J, with 18 bases in between. This CDR3 is built from 14 residues. For the CDR3, the DNA is TGTGCCAGCAGCCAGGGGACACCCCTAGTGGGGCAGTACTTC. It translates to CASSQGTPLVGQYF.

The rearrangement links TRBV30 to TRBJ2-1; no reliable D call. Germline V gives CDR1 GTSNPN, CDR2 SVGIG (reference sequence). V lost 0 bases and J 8 bases, leaving 8 bases between the germline ends. The length of the CDR3 is 12 residues. In DNA form, the CDR3 reads TGTGCCTGGAGTGTACCCCGGTATGAGCAGTTCTTC. Translating it yields CAWSVPRYEQFF.

This clone came up once. The chain recombines TRBV4-1 with TRBJ1-3, with D possibly TRBD1 on 5 matching bases. The germline gives CDR1 MGHRA, CDR2 YSYEKL. The CDR3 has 17 amino acids. Trimming pared 1 base from V and 3 bases from J, leaving 16 bases between. The CDR3 is CASSQAPLGAYGNTIYF. The CDR3 DNA reads TGCGCCAGCAGCCAAGCCCCTCTTGGGGCTTATGGAAACACCATATATTTT.

V gene TRBV5-8 combines with J gene TRBJ2-1; D possibly corresponds to TRBD2 (6 bases). V shed 0 bases and J shed 8 bases, with 12 bases lying between them. Germline CDR1 reads SGHTS; CDR2 reads YDEGEE. CDR3 length: 14 residues. CDR3 DNA sequence: TGTGCCAGCAGCTTGGTCGGAGGGAGCGATGAGCAGTTCTTC. The encoded protein is CASSLVGGSDEQFF.

V is TRBV9 and J is TRBJ2-2; 11 nucleotides align to TRBD1. The CDR3 extends over 15 amino acids. Germline trimming cut 3 bases from V and 7 bases from J; bases unmatched to any gene: 5. Germline V gives CDR1 SGDLS, CDR2 YYNGEE. CDR3 sequence: CASSEGQGVGGELFF. CDR3 in DNA: TGTGCCAGCAGCGAGGGACAGGGGGTTGGCGGGGAGCTGTTTTTT.

The V gene is TRBV19, the J gene TRBJ1-1; TRBD1 might be the D (6 bases). V shed 4 bases and J shed 1 base, with 10 bases lying between them. Looked up from germline, CDR1 is LNHDA and CDR2 is SQIVND (reference sequence). The CDR3 covers 14 residues. The CDR3 coding sequence is TGTGCCAGTAGTACGGGACAACAGAACACTGAAGCTTTCTTT. This codes for CASSTGQQNTEAFF.

This clone showed up just once. The rearrangement uses TRBV28 and TRBJ1-1; D gene ambiguous. CDR1 is MDHEN, CDR2 SYDVKM, per germline. Deletions cut 5 bases from V and 2 bases from J, with 9 bases between. The CDR3 has 13 residues. In DNA, the CDR3 is TGTGCCAGCAGTCTCGGGGTTAACACTGAAGCTTTCTTT. It specifies CASSLGVNTEAFF.

CDR3 DNA sequence: TGCGCCAGCAGCGCCGACAGAATCTCTAACTATGGCTACACCTTC. Translation gives CASSADRISNYGYTF. V usage is TRBV5-1 and J usage is TRBJ1-2; possible D gene TRBD1, 5 bases. V lost 4 bases, J lost 0 bases, and 13 bases lay in between. This CDR3 contains 15 residues. In germline, CDR1 is SGHRS, CDR2 YFSETQ.

The rearrangement joins TRBV4-3 to TRBJ2-2, with D unresolved. Trimming took 7 bases from V and 2 from J, leaving 8 bases between them. This CDR3 has 13 amino acids. CDR1 is LGHNA, CDR2 YSLEER, per germline. The CDR3 protein is CASKHSNTGELFF. In DNA, the CDR3 is TGCGCCAGCAAACACAGCAACACCGGGGAGCTGTTTTTT.

The rearrangement links TRBV4-3 to TRBJ1-2; possibly TRBD1 for D (6 bases). The germline V gene has CDR1 LGHNA and CDR2 YSLEER. The CDR3 runs to 14 residues. Deletions cut 0 bases from V and 13 bases from J, with 18 bases between. CDR3 amino acids: CASSQEVTGKLSTF. For the CDR3, the DNA is TGCGCCAGCAGCCAAGAGGTTACAGGGAAGTTATCCACCTTC.

The DNA for the CDR3 is TGTGCCTGGGGGGGAGTTGACCTCAATCAGCCCCAGCATTTT. Protein sequence: CAWGGVDLNQPQHF. The chain combines TRBV30 with TRBJ1-5; tentative D call: TRBD1 (5 bases). Trimming took off 5 bases at V and 3 bases at J, with 14 bases between the two ends. The V gene's germline CDR1 is GTSNPN and CDR2 SVGIG (reference sequence). There are 14 residues in the CDR3.

The rearrangement links TRBV10-2 to TRBJ1-2, with TRBD1 identical over 8 bases. There are 13 residues in the CDR3. V dropped 6 bases and J dropped 4; count of bases not matched to a gene: 4. CDR1 and CDR2 (germline): WSHSY, SAAADI. CDR3 nucleotides: TGCGCCAGCAGGACAGGGGTCGGCTATGGCTACACCTTC. Its translation: CASRTGVGYGYTF.

The rearrangement uses TRBV6-5 and TRBJ1-6, with D possibly TRBD1 on 5 matching bases. Germline V lookup: CDR1 MNHEY, CDR2 SVGAGI. The V and J ends lost 6 bases and 5 bases respectively, with 14 bases between them. The CDR3 has 15 residues. The CDR3 loop is CASSPGTLDNSPLHF. The CDR3 DNA follows: TGTGCCAGCAGCCCCGGGACTCTGGATAATTCACCCCTCCACTTT.

The rearrangement uses TRBV6-5 and TRBJ1-4; tentative D call: TRBD1 (5 bases). Germline V gene data show CDR1 as MNHEY and CDR2 as SVGAGI. The CDR3 sequence is 13 residues long. Trimming took off 10 bases at V and 3 bases at J, with 12 bases between the two ends. CDR3 amino acids: CAILGLANEKLFF. The DNA of the CDR3 is TGTGCCATCTTGGGGCTGGCTAATGAAAAACTGTTTTTT.

V and J are TRBV6-5 and TRBJ1-3; 9 positions agree with TRBD1. V was pared by 6 bases and J by 7 bases, with 7 bases of the junction left unmatched. Germline CDR1 MNHEY, CDR2 SVGAGI. This CDR3 region has 14 residues. CDR3 bases: TGTGCCAGCAGCCCCGGACAGGGGAGCAACACCATATATTTT. Protein product: CASSPGQGSNTIYF.

The rearrangement uses TRBV2 and TRBJ2-3; TRBD2 aligns across 13 bases. Germline CDR1 and CDR2: SNHLY and FYNNEI. The ends lost 4 bases at V and 5 bases at J; junction bases unmatched: 3. The CDR3 extends over 15 amino acids. The DNA of the CDR3 is TGTGCCAGCAGTGCGAGGACTAGCGGGAGAGATACGCAGTATTTT. This sequence encodes CASSARTSGRDTQYF. The full variable domain, completed using reference TRBV2 and TRBJ2-3, is EPEVTQTPSHQVTQMGQEVILRCVPISNHLYFYWYRQILGQKVEFLVSFYNNEISEKSEIFDDQFSVERPDGSNFTLKIRSTKLEDSAMYFCASSARTSGRDTQYFGPGTRLTVL.

In DNA form, the CDR3 reads TGTGCCAGCAGTTACATAGGGGTCTCCTATACTGAAGCTTTCTTT. Translation: CASSYIGVSYTEAFF. The chain carries TRBV6-5 and TRBJ1-1; tentative D call: TRBD1 (5 bases). CDR1 and CDR2 (germline): MNHEY, SVGAGI. This CDR3 comprises 15 residues. The V and J ends lost 2 bases and 5 bases respectively, with 15 bases between them.

V usage is TRBV12-3 or TRBV12-4 and J usage is TRBJ2-5, with 7 bases aligning to TRBD2. This CDR3 has 13 residues. The V gene end was trimmed by 1 base and the J gene end by 9 bases; junction bases not matched to a gene: 5. The CDR3 coding sequence is TGTGCCAGCAGTTTAGTACGGGGAGGGCCCCAGTACTTC. It translates to CASSLVRGGPQYF.

CDR3 amino acids: CASSPSSGRFEETQYF. Written as DNA, the CDR3 is TGTGCCAGCAGCCCCTCTAGCGGGAGGTTCGAAGAGACCCAGTACTTC. This chain uses TRBV5-4 with TRBJ2-5; 11 bases map to TRBD2. Germline V gene sequence: CDR1 SGHNT, CDR2 YYREEE (reference sequence). Germline trimming cut 4 bases from V and 3 bases from J; bases unmatched to any gene: 8. The CDR3 runs to 16 residues.

V is TRBV7-2 and J is TRBJ2-7; the match to TRBD1 covers 7 bases. The ends lost 5 bases at V and 3 bases at J; junction bases unmatched: 4. The CDR3 length is 13 residues. Germline CDR1 and CDR2: SGHTA and FQGNSA. CDR3 coding DNA: TGTGCCAGCAGCATGGGACAGATCTACGAGCAGTACTTC. Translation gives CASSMGQIYEQYF. The variable domain in full, completed from reference TRBV7-2 and TRBJ2-7, reads GAGVSQSPSNKVTEKGKDVELRCDPISGHTALYWYRQSLGQGLEFLIYFQGNSAPDKSGLPSDRFSAERTGGSVSTLTIQRTQQEDSAVYLCASSMGQIYEQYFGPGTRLTVT.

V usage is TRBV21-1 and J usage is TRBJ2-7; TRBD2, the table's D call, was not compared with the DNA. TRBV21-1 is given as a pseudogene. The CDR3 has 15 amino acids. The CDR3 sequence is CASSKEGTSGYEQYF. The CDR3 DNA is TGTGCCAGCAGCAAAGAGGGGACTAGCGGCTACGAGCAGTACTTC.